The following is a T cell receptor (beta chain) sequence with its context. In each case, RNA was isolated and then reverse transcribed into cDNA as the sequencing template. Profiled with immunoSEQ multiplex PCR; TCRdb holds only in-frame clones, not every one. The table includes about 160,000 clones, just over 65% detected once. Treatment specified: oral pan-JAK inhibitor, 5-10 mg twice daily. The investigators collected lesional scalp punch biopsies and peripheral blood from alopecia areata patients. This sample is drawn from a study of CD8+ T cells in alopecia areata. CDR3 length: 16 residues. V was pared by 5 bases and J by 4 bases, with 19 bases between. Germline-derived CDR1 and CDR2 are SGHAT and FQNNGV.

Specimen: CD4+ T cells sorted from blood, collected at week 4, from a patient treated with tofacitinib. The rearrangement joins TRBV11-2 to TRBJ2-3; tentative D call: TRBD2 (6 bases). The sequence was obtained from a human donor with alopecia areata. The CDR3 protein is CASSPPQTSGADTQYF. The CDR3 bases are TGTGCCAGCAGCCCCCCTCAGACTAGTGGCGCAGATACGCAGTATTTT.